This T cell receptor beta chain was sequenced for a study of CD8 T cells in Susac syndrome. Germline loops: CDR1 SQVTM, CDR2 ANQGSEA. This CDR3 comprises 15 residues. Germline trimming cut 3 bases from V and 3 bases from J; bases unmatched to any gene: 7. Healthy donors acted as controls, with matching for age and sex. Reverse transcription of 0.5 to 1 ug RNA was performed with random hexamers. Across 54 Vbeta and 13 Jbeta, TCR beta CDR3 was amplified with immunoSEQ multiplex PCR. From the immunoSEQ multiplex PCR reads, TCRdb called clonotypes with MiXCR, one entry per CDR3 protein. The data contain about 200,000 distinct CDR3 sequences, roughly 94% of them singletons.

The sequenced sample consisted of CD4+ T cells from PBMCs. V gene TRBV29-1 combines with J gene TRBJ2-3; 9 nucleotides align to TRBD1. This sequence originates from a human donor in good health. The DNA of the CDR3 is TGCAGCGTTGACCCAGGGACAGGGATGACAGATACGCAGTATTTT. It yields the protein CSVDPGTGMTDTQYF.